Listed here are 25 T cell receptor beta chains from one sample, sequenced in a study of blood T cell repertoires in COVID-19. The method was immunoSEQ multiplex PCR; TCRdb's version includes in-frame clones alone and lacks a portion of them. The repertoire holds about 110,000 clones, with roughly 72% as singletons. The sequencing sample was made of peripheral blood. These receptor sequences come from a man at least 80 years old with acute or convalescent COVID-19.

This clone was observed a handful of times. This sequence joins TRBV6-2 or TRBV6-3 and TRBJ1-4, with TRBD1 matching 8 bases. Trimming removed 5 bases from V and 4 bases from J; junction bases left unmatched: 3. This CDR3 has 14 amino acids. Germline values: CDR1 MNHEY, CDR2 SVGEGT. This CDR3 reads CASSPGQVNEKLFF. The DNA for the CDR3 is TGTGCCAGCAGTCCGGGACAGGTTAATGAAAAACTGTTTTTT.

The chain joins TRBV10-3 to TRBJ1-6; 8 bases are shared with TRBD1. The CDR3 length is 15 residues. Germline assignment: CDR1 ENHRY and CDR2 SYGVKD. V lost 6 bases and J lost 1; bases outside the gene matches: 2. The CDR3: CAISGQGSYNSPLHF. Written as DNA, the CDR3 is TGTGCCATCAGCGGACAGGGTTCCTATAATTCACCCCTCCACTTT.

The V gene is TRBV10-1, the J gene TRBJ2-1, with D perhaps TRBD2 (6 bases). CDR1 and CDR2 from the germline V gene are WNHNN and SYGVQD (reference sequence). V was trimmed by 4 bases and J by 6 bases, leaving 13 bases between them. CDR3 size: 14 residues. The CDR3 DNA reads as TGCGCCAGCAGTGCTTCGGGAGACTTCAATGAGCAGTTCTTC. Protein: CASSASGDFNEQFF.

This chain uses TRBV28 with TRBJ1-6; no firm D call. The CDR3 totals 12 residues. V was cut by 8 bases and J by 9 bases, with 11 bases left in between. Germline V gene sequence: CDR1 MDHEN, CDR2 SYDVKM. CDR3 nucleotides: TGTGCCAGCTGGACTGCGGCTTCACCCCTCCACTTT. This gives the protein CASWTAASPLHF.

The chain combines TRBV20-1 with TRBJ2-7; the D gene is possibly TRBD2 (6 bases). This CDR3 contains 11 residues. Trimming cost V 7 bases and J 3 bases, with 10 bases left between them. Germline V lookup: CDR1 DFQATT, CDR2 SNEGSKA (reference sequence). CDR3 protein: CSGDWNYEQYF. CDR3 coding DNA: TGCAGTGGGGACTGGAACTACGAGCAGTACTTC.

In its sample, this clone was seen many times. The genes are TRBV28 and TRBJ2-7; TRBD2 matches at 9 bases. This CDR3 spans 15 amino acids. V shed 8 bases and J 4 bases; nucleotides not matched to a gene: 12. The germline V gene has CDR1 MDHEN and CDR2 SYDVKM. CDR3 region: CASSTPGLAGYEQYF. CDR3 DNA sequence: TGTGCCAGCTCCACCCCCGGGCTAGCGGGGTACGAGCAGTACTTC.

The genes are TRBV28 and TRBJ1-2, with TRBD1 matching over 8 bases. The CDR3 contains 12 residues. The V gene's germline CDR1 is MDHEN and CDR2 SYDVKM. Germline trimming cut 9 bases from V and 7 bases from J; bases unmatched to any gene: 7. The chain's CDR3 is CASMDRVSGYTF. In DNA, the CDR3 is TGTGCCAGTATGGACAGGGTCTCTGGCTACACCTTC.

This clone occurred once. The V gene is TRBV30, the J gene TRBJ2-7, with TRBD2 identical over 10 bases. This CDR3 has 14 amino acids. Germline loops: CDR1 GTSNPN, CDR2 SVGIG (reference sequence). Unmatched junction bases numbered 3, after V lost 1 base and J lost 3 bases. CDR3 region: CAWSASGRGYEQYF. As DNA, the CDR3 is TGTGCCTGGAGTGCTAGCGGGAGAGGCTACGAGCAGTACTTC.

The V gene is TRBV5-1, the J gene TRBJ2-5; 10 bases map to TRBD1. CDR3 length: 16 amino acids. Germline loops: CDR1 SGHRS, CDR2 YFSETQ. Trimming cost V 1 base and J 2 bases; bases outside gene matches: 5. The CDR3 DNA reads TGCGCCAGCAGCTTGTGGGACAGGGGCGCGCAAGAGACCCAGTACTTC. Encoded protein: CASSLWDRGAQETQYF.

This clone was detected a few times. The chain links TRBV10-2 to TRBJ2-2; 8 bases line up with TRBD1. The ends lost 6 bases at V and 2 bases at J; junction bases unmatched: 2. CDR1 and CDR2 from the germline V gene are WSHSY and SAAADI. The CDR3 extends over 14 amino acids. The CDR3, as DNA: TGCGCCAGCAGGGGGACAGGTAACACCGGGGAGCTGTTTTTT. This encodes CASRGTGNTGELFF.

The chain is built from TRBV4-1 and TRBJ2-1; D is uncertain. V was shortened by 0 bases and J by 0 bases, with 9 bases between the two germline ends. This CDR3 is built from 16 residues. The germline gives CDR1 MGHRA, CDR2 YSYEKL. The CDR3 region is CASSQDVGHSYNEQFF. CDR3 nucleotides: TGCGCCAGCAGCCAAGATGTGGGCCACTCCTACAATGAGCAGTTCTTC.

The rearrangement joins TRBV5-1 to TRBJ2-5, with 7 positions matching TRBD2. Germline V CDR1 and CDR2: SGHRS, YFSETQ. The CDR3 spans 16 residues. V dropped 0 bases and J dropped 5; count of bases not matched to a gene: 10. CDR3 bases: TGCGCCAGCAGCTTGGTTGCTGGGAGGGGAGACGAGACCCAGTACTTC. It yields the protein CASSLVAGRGDETQYF.

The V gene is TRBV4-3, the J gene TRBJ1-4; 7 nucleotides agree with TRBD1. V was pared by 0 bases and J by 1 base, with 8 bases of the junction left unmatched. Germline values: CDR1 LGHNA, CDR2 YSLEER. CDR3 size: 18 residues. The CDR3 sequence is CASSQDKIRQGTNEKLFF. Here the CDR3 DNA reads TGCGCCAGCAGCCAAGATAAGATAAGACAGGGAACTAATGAAAAACTGTTTTTT.

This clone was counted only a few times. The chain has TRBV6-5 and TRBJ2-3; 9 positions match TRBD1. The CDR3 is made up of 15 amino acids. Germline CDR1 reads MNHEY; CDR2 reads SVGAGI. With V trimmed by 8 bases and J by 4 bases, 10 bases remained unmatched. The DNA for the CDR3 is TGTGCCAGCGGTTCCGAGACAGGGGGGGCAGATACGCAGTATTTT. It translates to CASGSETGGADTQYF.

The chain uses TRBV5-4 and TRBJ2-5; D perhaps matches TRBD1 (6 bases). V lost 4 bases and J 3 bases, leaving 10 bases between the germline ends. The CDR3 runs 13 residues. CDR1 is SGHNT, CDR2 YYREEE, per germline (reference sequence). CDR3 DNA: TGTGCCAGCAGCCACCGGACAGAAGAGACCCAGTACTTC. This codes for CASSHRTEETQYF.

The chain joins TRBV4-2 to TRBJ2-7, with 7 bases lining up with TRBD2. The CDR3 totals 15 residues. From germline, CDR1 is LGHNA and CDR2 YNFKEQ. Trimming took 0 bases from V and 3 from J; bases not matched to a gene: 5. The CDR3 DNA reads TGTGCCAGCAGCCAAGAAGCGGGACTAAGCTACGAGCAGTACTTC. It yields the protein CASSQEAGLSYEQYF.

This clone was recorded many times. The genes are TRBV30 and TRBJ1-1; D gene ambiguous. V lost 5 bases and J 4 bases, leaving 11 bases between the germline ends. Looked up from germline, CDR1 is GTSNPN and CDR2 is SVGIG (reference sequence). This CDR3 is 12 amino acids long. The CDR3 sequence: CAWQRGRTEAFF. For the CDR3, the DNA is TGTGCCTGGCAACGGGGTCGCACTGAAGCTTTCTTT.

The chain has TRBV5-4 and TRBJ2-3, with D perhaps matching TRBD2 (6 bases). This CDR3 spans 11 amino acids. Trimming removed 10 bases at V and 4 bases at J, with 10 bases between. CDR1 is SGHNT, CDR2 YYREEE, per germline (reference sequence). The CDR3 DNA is TGTGCCGCACGGGGGTCAGATACGCAGTATTTT. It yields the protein CAARGSDTQYF.

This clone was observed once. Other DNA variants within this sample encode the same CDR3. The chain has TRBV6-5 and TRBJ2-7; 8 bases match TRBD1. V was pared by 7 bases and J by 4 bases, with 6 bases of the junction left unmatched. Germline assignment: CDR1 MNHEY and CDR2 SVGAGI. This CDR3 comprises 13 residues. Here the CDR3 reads CASNRQGSYEQYF. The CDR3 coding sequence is TGTGCCAGCAACCGACAGGGGTCTTACGAGCAGTACTTC.

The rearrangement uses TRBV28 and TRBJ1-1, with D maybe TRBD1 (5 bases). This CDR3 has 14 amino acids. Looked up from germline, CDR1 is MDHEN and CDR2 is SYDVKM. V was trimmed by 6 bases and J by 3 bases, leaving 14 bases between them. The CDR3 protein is CASRGLQGDTEAFF. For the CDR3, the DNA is TGTGCCAGCAGGGGCCTCCAAGGGGACACTGAAGCTTTCTTT. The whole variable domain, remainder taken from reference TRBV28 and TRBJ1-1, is DVKVTQSSRYLVKRTGEKVFLECVQDMDHENMFWYRQDPGLGLRLIYFSYDVKMKEKGDIPEGYSVSREKKERFSLILESASTNQTSMYLCASRGLQGDTEAFFGQGTRLTVV.

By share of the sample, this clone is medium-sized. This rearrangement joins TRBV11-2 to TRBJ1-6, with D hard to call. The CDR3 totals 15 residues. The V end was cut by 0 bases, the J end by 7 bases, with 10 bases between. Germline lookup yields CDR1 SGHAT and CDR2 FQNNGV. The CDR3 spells CASSLEGAGNSPLHF. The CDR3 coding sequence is TGTGCCAGCAGCTTAGAGGGAGCAGGCAATTCACCCCTCCACTTT.

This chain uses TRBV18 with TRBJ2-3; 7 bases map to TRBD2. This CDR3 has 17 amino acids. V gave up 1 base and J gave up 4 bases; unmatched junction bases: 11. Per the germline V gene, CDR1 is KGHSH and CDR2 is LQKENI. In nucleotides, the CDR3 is TGTGCCAGCTCACCACAAGCTAGCGGCAGGGCATCAGATACGCAGTATTTT. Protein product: CASSPQASGRASDTQYF. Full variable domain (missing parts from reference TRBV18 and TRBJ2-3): NAGVMQNPRHLVRRRGQEARLRCSPMKGHSHVYWYRQLPEEGLKFMVYLQKENIIDESGMPKERFSAEFPKEGPSILRIQQVVRGDSAAYFCASSPQASGRASDTQYFGPGTRLTVL.

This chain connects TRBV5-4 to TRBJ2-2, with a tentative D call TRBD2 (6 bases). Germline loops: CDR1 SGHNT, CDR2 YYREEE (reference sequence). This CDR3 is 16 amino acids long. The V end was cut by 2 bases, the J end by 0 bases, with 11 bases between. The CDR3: CASSFGGRANTGELFF. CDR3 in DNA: TGTGCCAGCAGCTTCGGGGGACGGGCGAACACCGGGGAGCTGTTTTTT. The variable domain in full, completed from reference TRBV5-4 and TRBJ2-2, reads ETGVTQSPTHLIKTRGQQVTLRCSSQSGHNTVSWYQQALGQGPQFIFQYYREEENGRGNFPPRFSGLQFPNYSSELNVNALELDDSALYLCASSFGGRANTGELFFGEGSRLTVL.

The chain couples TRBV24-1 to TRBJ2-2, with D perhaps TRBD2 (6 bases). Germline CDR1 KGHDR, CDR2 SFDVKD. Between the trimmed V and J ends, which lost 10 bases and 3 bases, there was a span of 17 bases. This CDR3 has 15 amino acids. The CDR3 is CATSSVADHTGELFF. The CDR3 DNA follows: TGTGCCACGAGTAGTGTAGCGGACCACACCGGGGAGCTGTTTTTT.

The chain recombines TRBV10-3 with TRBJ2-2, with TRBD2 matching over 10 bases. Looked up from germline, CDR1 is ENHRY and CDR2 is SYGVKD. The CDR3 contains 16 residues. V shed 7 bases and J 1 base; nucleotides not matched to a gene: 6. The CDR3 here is CAITASGRLNTGELFF. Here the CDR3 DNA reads TGTGCCATCACAGCTAGCGGGAGACTGAACACCGGGGAGCTGTTTTTT.